Shown below are 22 T cell receptor beta chains from a single sample sequenced in a study of blood T cell repertoires in COVID-19. Using immunoSEQ multiplex PCR, the repertoire was profiled, and TCRdb retains in-frame clones only, with some absent. This table holds fewer than 250,000 clones, around 90% found once. Sequences were obtained from PBMCs or T cells enriched from blood (not recorded which). The receptors originated from a woman in her twenties or thirties who had been exposed to COVID-19.

The chain's CDR3 is CASSEGRRPGNTIYF. For the CDR3, the DNA is TGTGCCAGCAGTGAGGGGCGCAGGCCTGGAAACACCATATATTTT. This chain connects TRBV2 to TRBJ1-3; weak D call: TRBD1 (5 bases). Per the germline V gene, CDR1 is SNHLY and CDR2 is FYNNEI. The length of the CDR3 is 15 residues. V shed 3 bases and J shed 2 bases, with 11 bases lying between them.

The CDR3 DNA reads as TGTGCCAGCAGCCGGGGACAGGGGAATTCACCCCTCCACTTT. Its protein is CASSRGQGNSPLHF. This sequence joins TRBV5-6 and TRBJ1-6, with 10 bases fitting TRBD1. The CDR3 spans 14 residues. V lost 4 bases to trimming and J lost 7 bases; unmatched junction nucleotides: 2. The germline V gene encodes CDR1 SGHDT and CDR2 YYEEEE.

The J gene is TRBJ2-5, the V gene TRBV11-3; 7 bases agree with TRBD2. Germline CDR1 reads SGHNT; CDR2 reads YENEEA. The CDR3 is made up of 20 amino acids. Trimming at V came to 0 bases and at J to 6 bases, leaving 22 bases not matched to a gene. CDR3 DNA: TGTGCCAGCAGCTTAGATTGCGTTAGCCGGGACTACCCACCGTTGCAGACCCAGTACTTC. Protein product: CASSLDCVSRDYPPLQTQYF. Complete variable domain (other parts from reference TRBV11-3 and TRBJ2-5): EAGVVQSPRYKIIEKKQPVAFWCNPISGHNTLYWYLQNLGQGPELLIRYENEEAVDDSQLPKDRFSAERLKGVDSTLKIQPAELGDSAVYLCASSLDCVSRDYPPLQTQYFGPGTRLLVL.

Comment on this clone: Other DNA sequences in the sample encode the same CDR3. This chain joins TRBV3-1 (or the pseudogene TRBV3-2) and TRBJ2-7, with 10 bases identical to TRBD2. The junction had 2 bases not matched to a gene; V was cut back by 5 bases and J by 1 base. Germline CDR1 LGHDT, CDR2 YNNKEL (reference sequence). The CDR3 contains 14 residues. This CDR3 is CASSWTSGSYEQYF. The CDR3 DNA sequence: TGTGCCAGCAGCTGGACTAGCGGTTCCTACGAGCAGTACTTC.

The chain carries TRBV6-5 and TRBJ2-3; D remains unclear. In germline, CDR1 is MNHEY, CDR2 SVGAGI. The ends were cut back, 0 bases at V and 2 bases at J, with 12 bases in the middle. The CDR3 runs 16 residues. CDR3 residues: CASSYSIPRTTDTQYF. The CDR3 coding sequence is TGTGCCAGCAGTTACTCGATTCCCAGAACCACAGATACGCAGTATTTT.

The chain combines TRBV28 with TRBJ1-5, with D maybe TRBD1 (6 bases). Trimming pared 2 bases from V and 5 bases from J, leaving 13 bases between. From germline, CDR1 is MDHEN and CDR2 SYDVKM. The CDR3 has 15 amino acids. The CDR3 is CASSLPGQYYQPQHF. The CDR3 DNA is TGTGCCAGCAGTTTACCCGGACAGTATTATCAGCCCCAGCATTTT.

The chain couples TRBV27 to TRBJ2-1, with 7 bases matching TRBD2. V lost 7 bases to trimming and J lost 0 bases; unmatched junction nucleotides: 9. Germline loops: CDR1 MNHEY, CDR2 SMNVEV (reference sequence). This CDR3 has 16 amino acids. The CDR3 here is CASTHLGGSSYNEQFF. The CDR3 bases are TGTGCCAGCACGCACCTGGGAGGGAGCTCCTACAATGAGCAGTTCTTC.

The chain combines TRBV5-5 with TRBJ2-5; 8 bases map to TRBD1. The CDR3 runs 16 residues. Looked up from germline, CDR1 is SGHKS and CDR2 is YYEKEE (reference sequence). With V trimmed by 3 bases and J by 5 bases, 12 bases remained unmatched. The CDR3 DNA reads as TGTGCCAGCAGCTCCCACGTATCAGGGGGCGGGGAGACCCAGTACTTC. Amino acids: CASSSHVSGGGETQYF. Using reference TRBV5-5 and TRBJ2-5 for the parts outside the CDR3, the full variable domain is DAGVTQSPTHLIKTRGQQVTLRCSPISGHKSVSWYQQVLGQGPQFIFQYYEKEERGRGNFPDRFSARQFPNYSSELNVNALLLGDSALYLCASSSHVSGGGETQYFGPGTRLLVL.

This chain joins TRBV2 and TRBJ1-5; D gene unclear. In germline, CDR1 is SNHLY, CDR2 FYNNEI. V was shortened by 6 bases and J by 6 bases, with 18 bases between the two germline ends. The CDR3 totals 15 residues. The chain's CDR3 is CASSATQIGVQPQHF. CDR3 DNA: TGTGCCAGCAGCGCCACGCAGATCGGGGTTCAGCCCCAGCATTTT.

The CDR3 sequence: CATSGLPVFEQFF. CDR3 bases: TGTGCCACGTCGGGACTGCCCGTTTTTGAGCAGTTCTTC. The rearrangement joins TRBV27 to TRBJ2-1; D may be TRBD2 (6 bases). V lost 10 bases, J lost 9 bases, and 19 bases lay in between. Germline CDR1 and CDR2: MNHEY and SMNVEV (reference sequence). The CDR3 extends over 13 amino acids.

This clone turned up a few times. This chain connects TRBV11-2 to TRBJ2-1, with 13 bases that match TRBD2. Germline-derived CDR1 and CDR2 are SGHAT and FQNNGV. CDR3 size: 14 residues. Unmatched junction bases numbered 2, after V lost 6 bases and J lost 6 bases. This CDR3 is CASRTSGRINEQFF. Written as DNA, the CDR3 is TGTGCCAGCAGGACTAGCGGGAGGATCAATGAGCAGTTCTTC.

The chain recombines TRBV5-6 with TRBJ2-5; D possibly corresponds to TRBD2 (6 bases). This CDR3 is built from 19 residues. The germline gives CDR1 SGHDT, CDR2 YYEEEE. V lost 2 bases and J lost 3, with 26 bases in between. Here the CDR3 DNA reads TGTGCCAGCAGCTTTCCTCGGCCGGGAGTATGGGGTTTAGAAGAGACCCAGTACTTC. The encoded protein is CASSFPRPGVWGLEETQYF.

The CDR3 DNA follows: TGTGCCAGCAGCAGGGGCGTTACCAATGAGCAGTTCTTC. It is translated as CASSRGVTNEQFF. This chain links TRBV9 with TRBJ2-1, with a weak D call TRBD1 (5 bases). The V end was cut by 4 bases, the J end by 6 bases, with 11 bases between. CDR1 is SGDLS and CDR2 is YYNGEE in the germline V gene. The CDR3 extends over 13 amino acids. Complete variable domain (other parts from reference TRBV9 and TRBJ2-1): DSGVTQTPKHLITATGQRVTLRCSPRSGDLSVYWYQQSLDQGLQFLIQYYNGEERAKGNILERFSAQQFPDLHSELNLSSLELGDSALYFCASSRGVTNEQFFGPGTRLTVL.

J is TRBJ2-1 and V is TRBV7-8; no firm D call. The CDR3 runs 14 residues. The germline CDR1 and CDR2 sequences are SGHVS and FQNEAQ. Trimming shortened V by 2 bases and J by 9 bases, and 14 bases separated the two germline ends. The CDR3 is CASSLMPGRGEQFF. CDR3 sequence (DNA): TGTGCCAGCAGCTTAATGCCGGGTCGAGGTGAGCAGTTCTTC.

The chain joins TRBV6-5 to TRBJ2-2; D is undetermined. V was clipped by 7 bases and J by 7 bases, with 7 bases between them. Looked up from germline, CDR1 is MNHEY and CDR2 is SVGAGI. The CDR3 runs 11 residues. In DNA, the CDR3 is TGTGCCAGCACTAGGTTCGGGGAGCTGTTTTTT. The encoded protein is CASTRFGELFF.

This sequence joins TRBV18 and TRBJ2-5; 8 bases map to TRBD2. CDR1 is KGHSH and CDR2 is LQKENI in the germline V gene. V shed 3 bases, J shed 5 bases, and the junction held 8 bases outside the gene matches. This CDR3 is built from 15 residues. The CDR3, as DNA: TGTGCCAGCTCACCTCAGGGGACTAGGATGGAGACCCAGTACTTC. This codes for CASSPQGTRMETQYF.

The chain uses TRBV29-1 and TRBJ1-6, with D perhaps TRBD1 (6 bases). CDR3 length equals 13 residues. The ends were cut back, 6 bases at V and 5 bases at J, with 11 bases in the middle. Germline values: CDR1 SQVTM, CDR2 ANQGSEA. CDR3: CSVRQADNSPLHF. DNA of the CDR3: TGCAGCGTCAGACAGGCGGATAATTCACCCCTCCACTTT.

The rearrangement uses TRBV5-1 and TRBJ2-2; 9 nucleotides line up with TRBD2. The germline gives CDR1 SGHRS, CDR2 YFSETQ. The CDR3 is 17 residues long. After removal of 0 bases from V and 4 bases from J, the junction contained 7 bases not matched to a gene. CDR3 DNA sequence: TGCGCCAGCAGCTTGGCCCGCGGGGGGGGTCGCACCGGGGAGCTGTTTTTT. Translated: CASSLARGGGRTGELFF.

V is TRBV7-9 and J is TRBJ1-2, with TRBD1 as a possible D gene (5 bases). V was clipped by 8 bases and J by 5 bases, with 9 bases between them. Germline CDR1 is SEHNR and CDR2 is FQNEAQ (reference sequence). This CDR3 contains 11 residues. In DNA form, the CDR3 reads TGTGCCAGCGGGGGAGGGTATGGCTACACCTTC. It specifies CASGGGYGYTF.

J is TRBJ2-5 and V is TRBV5-6; 9 bases are a match to TRBD2. This CDR3 comprises 15 residues. Germline V gene sequence: CDR1 SGHDT, CDR2 YYEEEE. V was clipped by 4 bases and J by 5 bases; unmatched bases: 9. This CDR3 reads CASSPTSGADETQYF. The CDR3, as DNA: TGTGCCAGCAGCCCGACTAGCGGAGCGGACGAGACCCAGTACTTC.

The sample holds one count of this clone. A read error may produce the germline difference seen at one junction end. The V call is TRBV4-2, the J call TRBJ2-5, with 10 bases that match TRBD2. There are 14 residues in the CDR3. The germline gives CDR1 LGHNA, CDR2 YNFKEQ. The CDR3 bases are TGTGCCAGCAGTTCAAGCGGGAGGGGAGAGTCCCAGTACTTC. This gives the protein CASSSSGRGESQYF.

The genes are TRBV3-1 (or the pseudogene TRBV3-2) and TRBJ2-7, with 11 bases that match TRBD2. Germline values: CDR1 LGHDT, CDR2 YNNKEL (reference sequence). The V gene end was trimmed by 2 bases and the J gene end by 2 bases; junction bases not matched to a gene: 8. The CDR3 spans 17 residues. CDR3 coding DNA: TGTGCCAGCAGCCAACCCACTAGCGGGAGATTCCCCTACGAGCAGTACTTC. Amino acids: CASSQPTSGRFPYEQYF.